This T cell receptor (beta chain) was captured by sequencing in a study of cytomegalovirus exposure and HLA in healthy donors. Germline CDR1 and CDR2: MDHEN and SYDVKM. The CDR3 has 14 amino acids. Trimming left V 6 bases short and J 4 bases short, with 15 bases between. Primers for the PCR totalled 60 Vbeta and 13 Jbeta. The repertoire was sequenced with immunoSEQ multiplex PCR; TCRdb's copy has only in-frame clones and lacks some. The sample carries roughly 100,000 clones, approximately 79% recorded once. Sequencing was performed on PBMCs. The rearrangement joins TRBV28 to TRBJ1-2; tentative D call: TRBD1 (5 bases). The source of this sequence is a man in his fifties or sixties in good health and CMV-seronegative. The CDR3 coding sequence is TGTGCCAGCAGGCCTTTCGGGCAGGGCTATGGCTACACCTTC. Its protein is CASRPFGQGYGYTF.